A single sample gave rise to the 4 T cell receptor beta chains below, sequenced in a study of shared clonotypes between healthy human individuals. Positive CCR7 selection of CD45RO-negative cells yielded the naive CD8 cells, and terminally differentiated effector memory CD45RA+ cells were excluded. Some clones are missing from TCRdb's copy, which holds only in-frame ones; the method was immunoSEQ multiplex PCR. Of 700,000 to 950,000 clones listed, about 96% are singletons. The sample taken for sequencing was naive CD8+ T cells sorted from blood. The receptor source for this set is a man younger than 45 in good health.

This chain connects TRBV27 to TRBJ2-7; no firm D call. There are 14 residues in the CDR3. Per germline, CDR1 MNHEY and CDR2 SMNVEV (reference sequence). V shed 0 bases and J shed 3 bases, with 9 bases lying between them. The CDR3 nucleotides are TGTGCCAGCAGTTTATCCGGACCGATCTACGAGCAGTACTTC. Its protein is CASSLSGPIYEQYF.

The genes are TRBV14 and TRBJ2-7; TRBD2 might be the D (5 bases). Germline lookup yields CDR1 SGHDN and CDR2 FVKESK. The CDR3 runs to 14 residues. V lost 3 bases to trimming and J lost 0 bases, with 9 bases between them. CDR3 sequence reads: CASSHWGASYEQYF. The DNA of the CDR3 is TGTGCCAGCAGCCATTGGGGAGCCTCCTACGAGCAGTACTTC.

This chain joins TRBV5-5 and TRBJ2-2, with TRBD1 matching 7 bases. Trimming cost V 3 bases and J 6 bases; bases outside gene matches: 11. Germline V gives CDR1 SGHKS, CDR2 YYEKEE (reference sequence). There are 16 residues in the CDR3. The CDR3 here is CASSSLLTGYPGELFF. CDR3 nucleotide sequence: TGTGCCAGCAGCTCCCTTTTGACAGGGTACCCCGGGGAGCTGTTTTTT.

J is TRBJ2-3 and V is TRBV9, with D perhaps TRBD1 (5 bases). This CDR3 is 16 amino acids long. Deletions cut 4 bases from V and 6 bases from J, with 21 bases between. CDR1 is SGDLS, CDR2 YYNGEE, per germline. The CDR3 nucleotides are TGTGCCAGCAGCCCTAAAGGCGGCCTAGGGGCGGATACGCAGTATTTT. Protein product: CASSPKGGLGADTQYF.